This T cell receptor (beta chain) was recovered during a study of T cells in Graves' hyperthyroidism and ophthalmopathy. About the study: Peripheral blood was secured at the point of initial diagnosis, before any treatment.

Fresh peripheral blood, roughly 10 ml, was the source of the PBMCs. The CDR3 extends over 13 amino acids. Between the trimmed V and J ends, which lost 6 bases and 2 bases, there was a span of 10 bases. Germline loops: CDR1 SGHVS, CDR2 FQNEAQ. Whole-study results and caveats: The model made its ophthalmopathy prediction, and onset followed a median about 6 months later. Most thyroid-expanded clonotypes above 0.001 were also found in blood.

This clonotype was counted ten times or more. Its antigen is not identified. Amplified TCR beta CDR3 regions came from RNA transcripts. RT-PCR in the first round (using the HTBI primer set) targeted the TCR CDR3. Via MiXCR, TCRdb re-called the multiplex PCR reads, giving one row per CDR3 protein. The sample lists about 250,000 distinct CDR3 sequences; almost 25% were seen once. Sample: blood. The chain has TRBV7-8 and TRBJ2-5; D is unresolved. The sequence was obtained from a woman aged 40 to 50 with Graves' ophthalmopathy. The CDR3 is CASSGFDQETQYF. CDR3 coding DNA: TGTGCCAGCAGTGGATTCGATCAAGAGACCCAGTACTTC.